This T cell receptor (beta chain) was sequenced during a study of control samples from healthy donors and cancer patients. Profiled with immunoSEQ multiplex PCR; TCRdb holds only in-frame clones, not every one. The data hold roughly 200,000 clones, with about 93% observed a single time. Germline V gene sequence: CDR1 LNHDA, CDR2 SQIVND (reference sequence). CDR3 length: 14 amino acids. Unmatched junction bases numbered 3, after V lost 5 bases and J lost 4 bases. Sequenced sample: blood. V gene TRBV19 combines with J gene TRBJ2-7, with TRBD2 identical over 12 bases. The source is a man aged 18 to 30 in good health. CDR3 coding DNA: TGTGCCAGTAGTTGGACTAGCGGGGAGTACGAGCAGTACTTC. Its protein product is CASSWTSGEYEQYF.